This T cell receptor beta chain was identified in a study of shared clonotypes between healthy human individuals. Turning to this clone: The antigen is unknown.

J was trimmed by 2 bases and V by 4 bases; bases with no gene match: 9. The CDR3 has 17 amino acids. Germline CDR1 is SGDLS and CDR2 is YYNGEE. Several immunoSEQ plates received, in even portions, the genomic DNA of each subset. Only in-frame clones appear in the TCRdb table, and some are missing; sequencing was by immunoSEQ multiplex PCR. In the table there are a few million clones, 90% to 95% of which are singletons. Study-level points and caveats: Sorted-subset sequencing was shown by rarefaction to be incomplete despite large depth. Some naive CD4 clonotypes, roughly 4.7%, turned up in common across several donors.

Sequenced material: naive CD4+ T cells sorted from blood. Documented subset: CD45RA+ positively selected. The TCR sequence derives from a man between 18 and 35 years old in good health. The chain combines TRBV9 with TRBJ2-2; TRBD1 aligns across 9 bases. The CDR3 loop reads CASSPQDRGSNTGELFF. The CDR3 coding sequence is TGTGCCAGCAGCCCTCAAGACAGGGGGTCTAACACCGGGGAGCTGTTTTTT.